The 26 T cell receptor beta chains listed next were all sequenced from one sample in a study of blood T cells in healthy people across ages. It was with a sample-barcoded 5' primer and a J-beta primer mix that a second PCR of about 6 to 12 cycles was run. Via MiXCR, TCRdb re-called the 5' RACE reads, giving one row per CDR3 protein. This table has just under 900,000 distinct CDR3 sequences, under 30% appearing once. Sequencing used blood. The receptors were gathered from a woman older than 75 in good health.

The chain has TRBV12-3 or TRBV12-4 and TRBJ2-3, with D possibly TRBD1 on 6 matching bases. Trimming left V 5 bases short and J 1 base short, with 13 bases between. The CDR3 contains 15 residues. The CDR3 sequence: CASSPQGMRTDTQYF. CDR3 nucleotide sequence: TGTGCCAGCAGTCCTCAGGGGATGCGCACAGATACGCAGTATTTT.

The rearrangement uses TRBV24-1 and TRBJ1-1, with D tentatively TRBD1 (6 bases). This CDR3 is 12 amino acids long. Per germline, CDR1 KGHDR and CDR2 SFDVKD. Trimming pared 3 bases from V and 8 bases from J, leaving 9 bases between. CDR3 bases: TGTGCCACCAGTGATCCCGACAGGGAAGCTTTCTTT. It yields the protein CATSDPDREAFF.

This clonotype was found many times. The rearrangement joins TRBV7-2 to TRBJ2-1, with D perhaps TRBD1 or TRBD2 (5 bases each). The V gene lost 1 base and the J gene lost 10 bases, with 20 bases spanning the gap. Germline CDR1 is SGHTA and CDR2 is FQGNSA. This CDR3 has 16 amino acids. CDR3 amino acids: CASSLVGQGVLSEQFF. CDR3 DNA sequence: TGTGCCAGCAGCTTAGTCGGGCAGGGAGTTCTTAGCGAGCAGTTCTTC.

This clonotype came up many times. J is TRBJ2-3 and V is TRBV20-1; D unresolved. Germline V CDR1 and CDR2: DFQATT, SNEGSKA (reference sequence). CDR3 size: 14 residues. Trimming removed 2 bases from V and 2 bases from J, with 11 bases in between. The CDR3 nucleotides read TGCAGTGCTAGACGCCTGCTACTCACAGATACGCAGTATTTT. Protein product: CSARRLLLTDTQYF.

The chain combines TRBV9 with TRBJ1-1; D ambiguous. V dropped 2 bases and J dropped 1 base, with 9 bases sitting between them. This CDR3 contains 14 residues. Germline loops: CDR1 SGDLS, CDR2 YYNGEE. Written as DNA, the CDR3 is TGTGCCAGCAGCGTTTCGATCACGAACACTGAAGCTTTCTTT. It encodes CASSVSITNTEAFF.

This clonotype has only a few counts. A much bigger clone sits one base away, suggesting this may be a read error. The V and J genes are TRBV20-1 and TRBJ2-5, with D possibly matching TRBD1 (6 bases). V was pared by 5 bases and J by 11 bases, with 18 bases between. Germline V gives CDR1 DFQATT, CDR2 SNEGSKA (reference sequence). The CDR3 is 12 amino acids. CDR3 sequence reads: CSAAARGSEQYF. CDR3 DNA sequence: TGCAGTGCTGCAGCCAGGGGTAGTGAGCAGTACTTC.

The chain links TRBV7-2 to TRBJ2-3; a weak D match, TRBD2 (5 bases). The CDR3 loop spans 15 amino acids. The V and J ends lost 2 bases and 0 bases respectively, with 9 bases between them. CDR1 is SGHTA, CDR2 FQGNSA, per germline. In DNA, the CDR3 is TGTGCCAGCAGCTTAAGGGAGCGTAGCACAGATACGCAGTATTTT. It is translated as CASSLRERSTDTQYF.

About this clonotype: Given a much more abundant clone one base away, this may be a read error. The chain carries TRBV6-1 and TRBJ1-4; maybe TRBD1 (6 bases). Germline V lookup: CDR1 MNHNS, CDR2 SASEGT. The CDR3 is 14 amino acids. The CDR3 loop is CASSYGTPNEKRFF. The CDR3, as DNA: TGTGCCAGTTCATACGGGACACCTAATGAAAAACGGTTTTTT.

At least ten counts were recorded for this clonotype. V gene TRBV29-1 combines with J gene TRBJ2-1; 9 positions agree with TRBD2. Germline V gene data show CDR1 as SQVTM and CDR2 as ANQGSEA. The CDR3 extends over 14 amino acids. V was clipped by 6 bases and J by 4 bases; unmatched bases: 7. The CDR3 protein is CSVSRGGGYNEQFF. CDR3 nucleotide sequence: TGCAGCGTCTCTCGCGGGGGGGGGTACAATGAGCAGTTCTTC.

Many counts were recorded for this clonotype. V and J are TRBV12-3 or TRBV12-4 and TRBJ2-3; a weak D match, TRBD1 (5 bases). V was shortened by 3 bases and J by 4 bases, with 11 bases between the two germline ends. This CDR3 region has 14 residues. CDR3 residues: CASSFAGIPDTQYF. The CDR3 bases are TGTGCCAGCAGTTTTGCAGGGATCCCAGATACGCAGTATTTT.

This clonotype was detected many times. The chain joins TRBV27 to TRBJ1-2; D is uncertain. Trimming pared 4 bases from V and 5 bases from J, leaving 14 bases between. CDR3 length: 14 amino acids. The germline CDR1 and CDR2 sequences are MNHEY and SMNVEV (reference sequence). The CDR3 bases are TGTGCCAGCAGTTCTGGGGTCCAAGGTTATGGCTACACCTTC. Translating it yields CASSSGVQGYGYTF.

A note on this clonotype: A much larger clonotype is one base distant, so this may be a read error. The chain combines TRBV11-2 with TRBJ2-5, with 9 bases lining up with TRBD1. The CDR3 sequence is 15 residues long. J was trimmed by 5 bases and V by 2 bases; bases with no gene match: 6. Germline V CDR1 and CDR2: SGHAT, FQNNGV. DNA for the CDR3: TGTGCCAGCAGCTTACACAGGGGGCTCGGGGAGACCCAGTACTTC. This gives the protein CASSLHRGLGETQYF.

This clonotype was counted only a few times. This CDR3 is CSVSRGNTEAFF. CDR3 in DNA: TGCAGCGTTTCACGGGGGAACACTGAAGCTTTCTTT. The J gene is TRBJ1-1, the V gene TRBV29-1; D gene ambiguous. In germline, CDR1 is SQVTM, CDR2 ANQGSEA. V lost 5 bases and J 1 base, leaving 8 bases between the germline ends. The CDR3 contains 12 residues.

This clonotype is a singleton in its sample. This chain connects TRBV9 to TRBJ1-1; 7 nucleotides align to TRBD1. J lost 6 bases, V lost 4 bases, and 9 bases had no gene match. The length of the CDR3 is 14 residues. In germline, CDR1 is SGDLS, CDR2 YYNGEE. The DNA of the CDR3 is TGTGCCAGCAGCCCGATGACAGGGAGCGCTGAAGCTTTCTTT. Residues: CASSPMTGSAEAFF.

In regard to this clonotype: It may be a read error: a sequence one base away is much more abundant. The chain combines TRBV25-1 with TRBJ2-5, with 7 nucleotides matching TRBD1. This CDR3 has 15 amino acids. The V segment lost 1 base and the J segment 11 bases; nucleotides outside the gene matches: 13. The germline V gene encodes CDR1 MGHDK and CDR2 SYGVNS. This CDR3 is CASSESQGQPYGQYF. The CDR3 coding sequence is TGTGCCAGCAGTGAATCCCAGGGACAGCCCTACGGGCAGTACTTC. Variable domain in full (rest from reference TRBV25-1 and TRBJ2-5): EADIYQTPRYLVIGTGKKITLECSQTMGHDKMYWYQQDPGMELHLIHYSYGVNSTEKGDLSSESTVSRIRTEHFPLTLESARPSHTSQYLCASSESQGQPYGQYFGPGTRLLVL.

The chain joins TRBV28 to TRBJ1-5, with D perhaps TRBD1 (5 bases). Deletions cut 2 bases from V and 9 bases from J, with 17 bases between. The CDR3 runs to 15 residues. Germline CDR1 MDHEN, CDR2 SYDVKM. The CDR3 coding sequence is TGTGCCAGCAGTTTAGGGTGGGGCGCGGGACGGCCCCAGCATTTT. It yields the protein CASSLGWGAGRPQHF.

DNA of the CDR3: TGCGCCAGCAGCCCACTCCGGCGAGCGGATGAGCAGTTCTTC. Encoded protein: CASSPLRRADEQFF. The chain carries TRBV5-1 and TRBJ2-1; tentative D call: TRBD2 (5 bases). This CDR3 spans 14 amino acids. Germline V CDR1 and CDR2: SGHRS, YFSETQ. Trimming took off 4 bases at V and 8 bases at J, with 16 bases between the two ends.

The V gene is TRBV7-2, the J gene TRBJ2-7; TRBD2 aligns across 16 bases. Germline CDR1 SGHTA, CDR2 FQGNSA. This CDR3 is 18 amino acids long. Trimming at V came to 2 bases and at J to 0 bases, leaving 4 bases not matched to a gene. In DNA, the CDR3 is TGTGCCAGCAGCTTAACCGGGACTAGCGGGAGGGCCTCCTACGAGCAGTACTTC. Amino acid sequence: CASSLTGTSGRASYEQYF.

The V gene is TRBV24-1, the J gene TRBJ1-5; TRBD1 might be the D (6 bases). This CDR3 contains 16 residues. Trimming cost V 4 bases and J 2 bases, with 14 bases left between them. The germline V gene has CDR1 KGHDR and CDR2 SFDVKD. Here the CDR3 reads CATSEGGPWGNQPQHF. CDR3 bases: TGTGCCACCAGTGAAGGGGGTCCCTGGGGCAATCAGCCCCAGCATTTT.

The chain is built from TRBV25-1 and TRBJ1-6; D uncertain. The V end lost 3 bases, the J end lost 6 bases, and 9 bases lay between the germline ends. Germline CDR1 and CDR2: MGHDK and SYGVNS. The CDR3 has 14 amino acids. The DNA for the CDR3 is TGTGCCAGCAGTGACTTAGTCTTTAATTCACCCCTCCACTTT. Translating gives CASSDLVFNSPLHF.

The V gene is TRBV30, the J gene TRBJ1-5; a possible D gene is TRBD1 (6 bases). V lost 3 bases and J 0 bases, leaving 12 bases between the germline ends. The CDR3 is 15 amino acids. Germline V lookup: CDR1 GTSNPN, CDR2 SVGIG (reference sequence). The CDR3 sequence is CAWSPDSNSNQPQHF. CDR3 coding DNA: TGTGCCTGGAGCCCGGACAGCAATAGCAATCAGCCCCAGCATTTT.

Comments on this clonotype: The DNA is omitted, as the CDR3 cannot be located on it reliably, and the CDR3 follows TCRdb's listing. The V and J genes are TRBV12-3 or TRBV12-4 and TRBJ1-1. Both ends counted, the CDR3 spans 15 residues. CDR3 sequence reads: CASSLHLRWNTEAFF.

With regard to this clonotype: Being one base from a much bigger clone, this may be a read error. CDR3 sequence: CACSHQGQSYGYTF. The CDR3 nucleotides are TGTGCCTGCAGTCACCAGGGACAGTCCTATGGCTACACCTTC. The gene calls are TRBV28 and TRBJ1-2; 7 bases are shared with TRBD1. There are 14 residues in the CDR3. CDR1 and CDR2 (germline): MDHEN, SYDVKM.

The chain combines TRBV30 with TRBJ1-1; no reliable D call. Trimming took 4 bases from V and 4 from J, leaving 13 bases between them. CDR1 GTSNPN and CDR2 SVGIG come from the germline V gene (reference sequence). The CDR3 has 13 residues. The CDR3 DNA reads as TGTGCCTGGACTCGGGCGCGGGTCACTGAAGCTTTCTTT. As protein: CAWTRARVTEAFF.

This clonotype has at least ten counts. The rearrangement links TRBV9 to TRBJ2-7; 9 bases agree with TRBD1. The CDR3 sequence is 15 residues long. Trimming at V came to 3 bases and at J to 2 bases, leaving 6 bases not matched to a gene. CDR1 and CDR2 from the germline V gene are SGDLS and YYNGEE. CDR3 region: CASSARTGVAYEQYF. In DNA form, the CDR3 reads TGTGCCAGCAGCGCAAGGACAGGGGTGGCCTACGAGCAGTACTTC.

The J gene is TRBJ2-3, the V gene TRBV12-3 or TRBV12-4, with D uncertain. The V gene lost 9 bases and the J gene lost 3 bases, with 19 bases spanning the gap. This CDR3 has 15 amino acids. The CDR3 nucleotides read TGTGCCAGTCTCATACGGAGCCCGAGGACAGATACGCAGTATTTT. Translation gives CASLIRSPRTDTQYF.